The 19 T cell receptor beta chains reported below all come from one sample, sequenced in a study of T cells in Graves' hyperthyroidism and ophthalmopathy. Amplified TCR beta CDR3 regions derived from RNA transcripts. The TCR CDR3 was amplified in a first-round RT-PCR using the HTBI primer set. MiXCR, run by TCRdb on the multiplex PCR reads, gives a single entry per CDR3 protein. The table has about 270,000 distinct CDR3 sequences, 22% seen once. Input material: blood. The receptor set was obtained from a man aged 30 to 45 with Graves' ophthalmopathy.

This clonotype was detected a few times. The chain uses TRBV11-2 and TRBJ2-7; the D gene is possibly TRBD2 (6 bases). The germline CDR1 and CDR2 sequences are SGHAT and FQNNGV. V was pared by 5 bases and J by 2 bases, with 19 bases between. The CDR3 runs to 16 residues. CDR3 amino acids: CASSGRTNGRTYEQYF. CDR3 in DNA: TGTGCCAGCAGCGGACGGACTAACGGGAGAACCTACGAGCAGTACTTC.

The chain recombines TRBV2 with TRBJ1-1, with 8 bases that match TRBD1. Germline V gives CDR1 SNHLY, CDR2 FYNNEI. J gave up 3 bases and V 9 bases, and 9 bases lay outside the gene matches. This CDR3 spans 14 amino acids. The CDR3 sequence is CARRTGKMYTEAFF. The CDR3 nucleotides are TGTGCCAGACGGACAGGGAAAATGTACACTGAAGCTTTCTTT. The entire variable domain, with the rest obtained from reference TRBV2 and TRBJ1-1, is as follows: EPEVTQTPSHQVTQMGQEVILRCVPISNHLYFYWYRQILGQKVEFLVSFYNNEISEKSEIFDDQFSVERPDGSNFTLKIRSTKLEDSAMYFCARRTGKMYTEAFFGQGTRLTVV.

The chain uses TRBV12-3 or TRBV12-4 and TRBJ2-3; 12 bases match TRBD2. The CDR3 has 16 residues. V shed 2 bases and J 3 bases; nucleotides not matched to a gene: 3. The CDR3 nucleotides are TGTGCCAGCAGTTTACCTAGCGGGAGGGAAACAGATACGCAGTATTTT. Protein sequence: CASSLPSGRETDTQYF.

The chain employs TRBV5-1 and TRBJ2-3; 8 bases match TRBD2. The V gene's germline CDR1 is SGHRS and CDR2 YFSETQ. The CDR3 spans 16 residues. Trimming removed 0 bases from V and 3 bases from J; junction bases left unmatched: 6. For the CDR3, the DNA is TGCGCCAGCAGCTTGGAAGCGGGAGCGGGTACAGATACGCAGTATTTT. It codes for CASSLEAGAGTDTQYF.

The V and J genes are TRBV25-1 and TRBJ2-7; tentative D call: TRBD1 (6 bases). CDR3 length: 14 residues. Trimming pared 5 bases from V and 4 bases from J, leaving 15 bases between. Germline assignment: CDR1 MGHDK and CDR2 SYGVNS. The CDR3 here is CASSRGSPPYEQYF. The CDR3 DNA reads TGTGCCAGCAGTAGGGGGTCCCCCCCTTACGAGCAGTACTTC.

This clonotype was recorded at least ten times. This chain joins TRBV28 and TRBJ1-1; no clear D gene. Per germline, CDR1 MDHEN and CDR2 SYDVKM. The CDR3 has 11 residues. The CDR3 loop reads CASGENTEAFF. The DNA for the CDR3 is TGTGCAAGCGGTGAGAACACTGAAGCTTTCTTT.

The genes are TRBV28 and TRBJ2-2, with 9 bases aligning to TRBD2. CDR1 is MDHEN, CDR2 SYDVKM, per germline. CDR3 length: 17 residues. The J segment lost 6 bases and the V segment lost 6 bases, leaving 14 bases of the junction unmatched. The DNA for the CDR3 is TGTGCCAGCAGCCGGAGTGGGGGCGGGAGGGTATCCGGGGAGCTGTTTTTT. This codes for CASSRSGGGRVSGELFF.

This clonotype was observed a handful of times. The rearrangement uses TRBV6-1 and TRBJ2-1, with D perhaps matching TRBD2 (5 bases). Trimming cost V 6 bases and J 8 bases, with 23 bases left between them. This CDR3 comprises 16 residues. Germline CDR1 is MNHNS and CDR2 is SASEGT. The CDR3 region is CASRAPDSPSNDEQFF. In DNA, the CDR3 is TGTGCCAGCAGGGCCCCGGACTCACCATCGAACGATGAGCAGTTCTTC.

This clonotype was counted a few times. V usage is TRBV28 and J usage is TRBJ2-7, with D hard to call. CDR1 and CDR2 from the germline V gene are MDHEN and SYDVKM. The CDR3 extends over 12 amino acids. Trimming cost V 0 bases and J 5 bases, with 5 bases left between them. CDR3 in amino acids: CASSLWVHEQYF. CDR3 nucleotides: TGTGCCAGCAGTTTATGGGTCCACGAGCAGTACTTC.

V usage is TRBV9 and J usage is TRBJ2-4, with 12 bases matching TRBD2. After removal of 2 bases from V and 8 bases from J, the junction contained 5 bases not matched to a gene. Per germline, CDR1 SGDLS and CDR2 YYNGEE. The CDR3 loop spans 15 amino acids. CDR3 sequence reads: CASSVGTSGWDIQYF. CDR3 sequence (DNA): TGTGCCAGCAGCGTGGGGACTAGCGGGTGGGACATTCAGTACTTC.

This clonotype was counted many times. The CDR3 protein is CASSFDPLESPLHF. In DNA, the CDR3 is TGCGCCAGCAGCTTCGATCCTCTGGAGTCACCCCTCCACTTT. The rearrangement links TRBV5-1 to TRBJ1-6; no clear D gene. Trimming cost V 2 bases and J 10 bases, with 13 bases left between them. The CDR3 contains 14 residues. In germline, CDR1 is SGHRS, CDR2 YFSETQ. The full variable domain, its missing parts supplied by reference TRBV5-1 and TRBJ1-6, is KAGVTQTPRYLIKTRGQQVTLSCSPISGHRSVSWYQQTPGQGLQFLFEYFSETQRNKGNFPGRFSGRQFSNSRSEMNVSTLELGDSALYLCASSFDPLESPLHFGNGTRLTVT.

This clonotype came up a few times. The chain links TRBV20-1 to TRBJ2-3; D is uncertain. Deletions cut 3 bases from V and 2 bases from J, with 15 bases between. Per the germline V gene, CDR1 is DFQATT and CDR2 is SNEGSKA (reference sequence). CDR3 length: 15 residues. CDR3 sequence: CSASPPWTATDTQYF. Here the CDR3 DNA reads TGCAGTGCTAGCCCACCTTGGACGGCCACAGATACGCAGTATTTT.

This clonotype was detected a few times. The rearrangement links TRBV2 to TRBJ1-5, with D hard to call. V dropped 1 base and J dropped 7 bases, with 8 bases sitting between them. This CDR3 comprises 13 residues. Germline-derived CDR1 and CDR2 are SNHLY and FYNNEI. The CDR3 coding sequence is TGTGCCAGCAGTGAAGAGGCCGCGCAGCCCCAGCATTTT. Residues: CASSEEAAQPQHF.

This clonotype was seen repeatedly, ten times or more. V is TRBV30 and J is TRBJ2-1; no firm D call. The ends were cut back, 0 bases at V and 8 bases at J, with 14 bases in the middle. Germline CDR1 reads GTSNPN; CDR2 reads SVGIG (reference sequence). The CDR3 sequence is 14 residues long. CDR3: CAWSVLSAVDEQFF. As DNA, the CDR3 is TGTGCCTGGAGTGTACTTTCGGCAGTAGATGAGCAGTTCTTC.

V and J are TRBV7-9 and TRBJ1-5, with D perhaps matching TRBD1 (5 bases). This CDR3 contains 17 residues. V was cut by 5 bases and J by 7 bases, with 24 bases left in between. Germline CDR1 and CDR2: SEHNR and FQNEAQ (reference sequence). The CDR3 nucleotides are TGTGCCAGCAGCCATAGTTGGGGACCGTATGATATACAGCCCCAGCATTTT. It yields the protein CASSHSWGPYDIQPQHF.

The chain couples TRBV6-1 to TRBJ2-1; TRBD2 agrees at 14 bases. The V and J ends lost 10 bases and 1 base, in that order; junction bases with no gene match: 9. This CDR3 spans 17 amino acids. Germline V CDR1 and CDR2: MNHNS, SASEGT. CDR3 in amino acids: CATQGLAGVSSYNEQFF. CDR3 bases: TGTGCCACGCAGGGACTAGCGGGAGTAAGTTCCTACAATGAGCAGTTCTTC.

This clonotype has only a few counts. CDR3 DNA sequence: TGTGCCCGCCCCGTGGGGCTCTCGCAGCCCCAGCATTTT. Protein sequence: CARPVGLSQPQHF. The V and J genes are TRBV11-3 and TRBJ1-5, with D possibly matching TRBD1 (5 bases). Germline V lookup: CDR1 SGHNT, CDR2 YENEEA. The ends were cut back, 11 bases at V and 7 bases at J, with 18 bases in the middle. This CDR3 contains 13 residues. The complete variable domain, with remaining parts taken from reference TRBV11-3 and TRBJ1-5, reads EAGVVQSPRYKIIEKKQPVAFWCNPISGHNTLYWYLQNLGQGPELLIRYENEEAVDDSQLPKDRFSAERLKGVDSTLKIQPAELGDSAVYLCARPVGLSQPQHFGDGTRLSIL.

This clonotype was counted between two and nine times. The J gene is TRBJ2-2, the V gene TRBV12-3 or TRBV12-4; 10 bases match TRBD2. Unmatched junction bases numbered 1, after V lost 2 bases and J lost 4 bases. The CDR3 has 15 residues. The CDR3 sequence is CASSLIAGGTGELFF. DNA of the CDR3: TGTGCCAGCAGTTTAATAGCGGGAGGCACCGGGGAGCTGTTTTTT.

This clonotype was seen many times. The CDR3 DNA is TGTGCCAGCAGCGCAGGGGGGAACTACGAGCAGTACTTC. Its protein product is CASSAGGNYEQYF. V gene TRBV28 combines with J gene TRBJ2-7; possible D gene TRBD1, 7 bases. This CDR3 region has 13 residues. Germline V gene data show CDR1 as MDHEN and CDR2 as SYDVKM. V was shortened by 6 bases and J by 3 bases, with 12 bases between the two germline ends.